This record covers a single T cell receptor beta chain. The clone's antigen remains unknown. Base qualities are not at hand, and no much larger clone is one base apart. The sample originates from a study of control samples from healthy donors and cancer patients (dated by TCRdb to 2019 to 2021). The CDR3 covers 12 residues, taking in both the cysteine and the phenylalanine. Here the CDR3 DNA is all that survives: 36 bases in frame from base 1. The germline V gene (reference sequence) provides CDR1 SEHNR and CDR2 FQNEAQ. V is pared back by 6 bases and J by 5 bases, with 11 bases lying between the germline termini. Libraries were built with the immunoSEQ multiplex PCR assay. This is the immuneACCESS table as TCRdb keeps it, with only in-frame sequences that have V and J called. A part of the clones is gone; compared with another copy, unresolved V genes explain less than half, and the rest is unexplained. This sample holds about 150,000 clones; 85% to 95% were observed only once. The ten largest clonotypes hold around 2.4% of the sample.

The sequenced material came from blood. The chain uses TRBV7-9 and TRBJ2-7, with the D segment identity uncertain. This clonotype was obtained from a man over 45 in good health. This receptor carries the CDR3 CASSYSRNEQYF. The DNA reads TGTGCCAGCAGTTATTCCCGGAACGAGCAGTACTTC. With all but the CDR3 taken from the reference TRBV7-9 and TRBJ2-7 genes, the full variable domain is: DTGVSQNPRHKITKRGQNVTFRCDPISEHNRLYWYRQTLGQGPEFLTYFQNEAQLEKSRLLSDRFSAERPKGSFSTLEIQRTEQGDSAMYLCASSYSRNEQYFGPGTRLTVT.